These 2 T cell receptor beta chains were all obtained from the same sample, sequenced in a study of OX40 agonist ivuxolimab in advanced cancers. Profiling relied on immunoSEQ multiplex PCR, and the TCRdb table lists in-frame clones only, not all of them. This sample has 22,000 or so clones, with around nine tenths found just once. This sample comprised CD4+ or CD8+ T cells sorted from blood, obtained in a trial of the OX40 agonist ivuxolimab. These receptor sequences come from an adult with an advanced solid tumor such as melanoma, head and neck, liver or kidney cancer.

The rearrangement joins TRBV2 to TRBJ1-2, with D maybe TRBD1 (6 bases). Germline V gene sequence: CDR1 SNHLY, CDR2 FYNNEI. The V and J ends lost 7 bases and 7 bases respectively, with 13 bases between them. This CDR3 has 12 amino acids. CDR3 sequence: CASTTGSAGYTF. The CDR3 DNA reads TGTGCCAGCACCACAGGGAGTGCTGGCTACACCTTC.

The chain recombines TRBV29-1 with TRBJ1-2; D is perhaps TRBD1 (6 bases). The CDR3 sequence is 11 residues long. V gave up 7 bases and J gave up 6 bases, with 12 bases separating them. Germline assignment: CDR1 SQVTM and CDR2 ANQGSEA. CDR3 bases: TGCAGCGGCACAGGGAGGGATGGCTACACCTTC. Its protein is CSGTGRDGYTF.